The clone carrying this T cell receptor beta chain has at least ten counts. The lymph nodes were axillary draining lymph nodes from breast cancer patients. The sample comes from a study of breast tumors, draining lymph nodes, adjacent tissues. TCRdb redid the calling of the multiplex PCR reads with MiXCR, one entry per CDR3 protein. Of about 180,000 distinct CDR3 sequences detected, about 30% appear once; the ten largest clones hold over 3.5%. Germline CDR1 SGHTA, CDR2 FQGNSA. The CDR3 is 14 residues long. The ends were cut back, 2 bases at V and 5 bases at J, with 12 bases in the middle. The TCR originated in a female donor with breast cancer. Some clones in this sample may be carry-over from other donors' samples. The V and J genes are TRBV7-2 and TRBJ2-5; no firm D call. Sequenced sample: axillary lymph node tissue. CDR3 DNA sequence: TGTGCCAGCAGCTTAAACTCCGAACAGGAGACCCAGTACTTC. Its protein is CASSLNSEQETQYF.